This TCR beta chain comes out of a study of graft-versus-host responses after intestinal transplantation. A few counts support this clone. General study points: Recipient marrow harbored GvH clones, some of which surfaced first in ileum or blood.

Profiled with immunoSEQ multiplex PCR; TCRdb holds only in-frame clones, not every one. The table lists under 20,000 clones, about two fifths of them singletons. V lost 7 bases to trimming and J lost 10 bases; unmatched junction nucleotides: 18. The CDR3 is made up of 17 amino acids. Germline V gene data show CDR1 as SEHNR and CDR2 as FQNEAQ (reference sequence). Labeling with CFSE marked some 200,000 responder cells, which were plated with some 200,000 irradiated, violet-dye-labeled stimulator cells. The rearrangement uses TRBV7-9 and TRBJ2-1; 11 bases are shared with TRBD2. The receptor comes from a human patient who received an intestinal transplant. Sequenced material: alloreactive CD8+ T cells from a mixed lymphocyte reaction culture, taken before intestinal transplant. Subset defined: CFSE-low proliferating T cells sorted from roughly 6-day pre-transplant mixed lymphocyte reaction (GvH or HvG direction). The CDR3 protein is CASNHLRSGRAGREQFF. The CDR3 DNA follows: TGTGCCAGCAACCATCTCCGTAGCGGGAGGGCTGGTCGGGAGCAGTTCTTC. The full variable domain, rest sourced from reference TRBV7-9 and TRBJ2-1, is DTGVSQNPRHKITKRGQNVTFRCDPISEHNRLYWYRQTLGQGPEFLTYFQNEAQLEKSRLLSDRFSAERPKGSFSTLEIQRTEQGDSAMYLCASNHLRSGRAGREQFFGPGTRLTVL.